The T cell receptor (beta chain) under discussion was sequenced for a study of T cell responses to AZD1222 COVID-19 vaccine. Study-wide points: Nearly half of spike-specific TCRs reportedly target variant regions that are unmutated in the B.1.351 and B.1.1.7 variants.

This clone was observed once. The antigen is unknown. TCRdb's copy holds only in-frame clones and misses some; the assay was immunoSEQ multiplex PCR. The table records some 110,000 clones, roughly 85% of them present only once. This sample comprised peripheral blood, obtained 28 days after the second AZD1222 dose. This TCR was sampled from an adult who received the AZD1222 COVID-19 vaccine.

CDR3 sequence reads: CASSQDGTDGPETQYF. Written as DNA, the CDR3 is TGTGCCAGCAGCCAAGATGGAACCGACGGGCCAGAGACCCAGTACTTC. The chain joins TRBV4-2 to TRBJ2-5; D is uncertain. Germline V gives CDR1 LGHNA, CDR2 YNFKEQ. There are 16 residues in the CDR3. V was pared by 0 bases and J by 4 bases, with 15 bases between.